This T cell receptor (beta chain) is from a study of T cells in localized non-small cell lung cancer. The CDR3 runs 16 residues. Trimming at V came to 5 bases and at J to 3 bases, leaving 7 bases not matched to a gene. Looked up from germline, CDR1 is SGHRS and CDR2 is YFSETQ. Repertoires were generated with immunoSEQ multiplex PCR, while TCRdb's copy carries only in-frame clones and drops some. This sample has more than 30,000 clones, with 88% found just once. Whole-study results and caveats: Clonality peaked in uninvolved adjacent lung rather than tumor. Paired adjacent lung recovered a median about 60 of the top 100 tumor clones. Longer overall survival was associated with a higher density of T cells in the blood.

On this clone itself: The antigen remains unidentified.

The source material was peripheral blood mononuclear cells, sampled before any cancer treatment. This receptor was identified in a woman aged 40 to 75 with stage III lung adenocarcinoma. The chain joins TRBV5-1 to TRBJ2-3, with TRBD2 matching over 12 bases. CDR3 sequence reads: CASSVTSGSGTDTQYF. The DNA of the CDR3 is TGCGCCAGCAGTGTGACTAGCGGGAGTGGTACAGATACGCAGTATTTT.